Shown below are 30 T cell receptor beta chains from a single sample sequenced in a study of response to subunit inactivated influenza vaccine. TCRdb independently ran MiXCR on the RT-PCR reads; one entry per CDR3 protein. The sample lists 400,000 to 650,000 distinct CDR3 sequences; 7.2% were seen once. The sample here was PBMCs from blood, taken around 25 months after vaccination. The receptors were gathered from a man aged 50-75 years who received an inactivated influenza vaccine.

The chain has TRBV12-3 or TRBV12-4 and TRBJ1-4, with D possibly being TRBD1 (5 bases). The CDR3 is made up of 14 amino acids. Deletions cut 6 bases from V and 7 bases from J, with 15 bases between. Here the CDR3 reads CASRWSEGPEKLFF. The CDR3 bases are TGTGCCAGCAGGTGGTCGGAGGGGCCTGAAAAACTGTTTTTT.

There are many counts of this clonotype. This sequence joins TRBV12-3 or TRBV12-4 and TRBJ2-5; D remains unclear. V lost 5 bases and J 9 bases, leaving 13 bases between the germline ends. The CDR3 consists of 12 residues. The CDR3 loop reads CASSIVGGAQYF. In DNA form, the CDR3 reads TGTGCCAGCAGTATAGTAGGTGGGGCCCAGTACTTC.

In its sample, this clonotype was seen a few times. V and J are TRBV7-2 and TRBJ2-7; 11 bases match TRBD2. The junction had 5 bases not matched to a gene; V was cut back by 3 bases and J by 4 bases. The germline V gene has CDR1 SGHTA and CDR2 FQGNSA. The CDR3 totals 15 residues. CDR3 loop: CASSFVAGGPYEQYF. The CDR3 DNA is TGTGCCAGCAGCTTCGTAGCGGGAGGGCCGTACGAGCAGTACTTC.

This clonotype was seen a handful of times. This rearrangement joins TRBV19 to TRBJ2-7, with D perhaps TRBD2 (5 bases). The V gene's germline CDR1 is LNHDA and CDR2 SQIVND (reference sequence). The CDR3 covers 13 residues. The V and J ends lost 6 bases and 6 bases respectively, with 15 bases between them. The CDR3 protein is CASSAPLAGEQYF. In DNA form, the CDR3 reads TGTGCCAGTAGCGCTCCGCTAGCCGGCGAGCAGTACTTC.

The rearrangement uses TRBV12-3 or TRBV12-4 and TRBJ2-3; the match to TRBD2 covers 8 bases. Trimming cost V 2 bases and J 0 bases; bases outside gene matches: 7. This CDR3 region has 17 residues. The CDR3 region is CASSLSSGVPSTDTQYF. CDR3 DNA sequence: TGTGCCAGCAGTTTAAGTAGCGGGGTTCCTAGCACAGATACGCAGTATTTT.

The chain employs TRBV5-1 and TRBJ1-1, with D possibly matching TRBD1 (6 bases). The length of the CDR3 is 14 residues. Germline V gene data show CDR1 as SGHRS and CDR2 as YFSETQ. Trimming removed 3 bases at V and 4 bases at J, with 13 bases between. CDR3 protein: CASSSDSATTEAFF. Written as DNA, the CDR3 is TGCGCCAGCAGCTCGGACAGTGCGACCACTGAAGCTTTCTTT.

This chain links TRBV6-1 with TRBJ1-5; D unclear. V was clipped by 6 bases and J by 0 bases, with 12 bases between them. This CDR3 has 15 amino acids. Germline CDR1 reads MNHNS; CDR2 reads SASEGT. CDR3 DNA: TGTGCCAGCAGCTCTGGGCCGTATAGCAATCAGCCCCAGCATTTT. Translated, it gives CASSSGPYSNQPQHF.

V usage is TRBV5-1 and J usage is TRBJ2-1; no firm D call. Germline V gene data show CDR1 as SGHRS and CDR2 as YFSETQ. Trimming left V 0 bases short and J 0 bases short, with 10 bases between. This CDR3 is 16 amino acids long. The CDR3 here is CASSLVAVSSYNEQFF. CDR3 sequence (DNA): TGCGCCAGCAGCTTGGTGGCGGTGAGCTCCTACAATGAGCAGTTCTTC.

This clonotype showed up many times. The CDR3 sequence is CASINSRLAYNEQFF. In nucleotides, the CDR3 is TGTGCCAGCATCAATTCGAGACTAGCGTACAATGAGCAGTTCTTC. The rearrangement joins TRBV2 to TRBJ2-1, with 8 positions matching TRBD2. The CDR3 covers 15 residues. Germline-derived CDR1 and CDR2 are SNHLY and FYNNEI. The V segment lost 7 bases and the J segment 4 bases; nucleotides outside the gene matches: 9. Using reference TRBV2 and TRBJ2-1 for the parts outside the CDR3, the full variable domain is EPEVTQTPSHQVTQMGQEVILRCVPISNHLYFYWYRQILGQKVEFLVSFYNNEISEKSEIFDDQFSVERPDGSNFTLKIRSTKLEDSAMYFCASINSRLAYNEQFFGPGTRLTVL.

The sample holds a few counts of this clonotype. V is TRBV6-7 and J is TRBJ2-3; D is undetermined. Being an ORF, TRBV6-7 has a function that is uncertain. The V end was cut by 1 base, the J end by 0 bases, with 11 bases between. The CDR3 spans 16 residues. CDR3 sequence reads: CASSYWPFSSTDTQYF. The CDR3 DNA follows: TGTGCCAGCAGTTACTGGCCGTTCAGTAGCACAGATACGCAGTATTTT.

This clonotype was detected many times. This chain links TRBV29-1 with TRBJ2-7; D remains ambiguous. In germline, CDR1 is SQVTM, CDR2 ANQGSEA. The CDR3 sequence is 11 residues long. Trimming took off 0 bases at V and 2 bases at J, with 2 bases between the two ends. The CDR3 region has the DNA TGCAGCGTTGAAGACGCCTACGAGCAGTACTTC. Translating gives CSVEDAYEQYF.

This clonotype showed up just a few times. Here the CDR3 DNA reads TGCAGTGCTAAAGAACAGTTTAGCAATCAGCCCCAGCATTTT. Protein: CSAKEQFSNQPQHF. V gene TRBV20-1 combines with J gene TRBJ1-5, with no clear D. The CDR3 covers 14 residues. The V gene's germline CDR1 is DFQATT and CDR2 SNEGSKA (reference sequence). Trimming stripped 4 bases from V and 0 bases from J, with 10 bases between.

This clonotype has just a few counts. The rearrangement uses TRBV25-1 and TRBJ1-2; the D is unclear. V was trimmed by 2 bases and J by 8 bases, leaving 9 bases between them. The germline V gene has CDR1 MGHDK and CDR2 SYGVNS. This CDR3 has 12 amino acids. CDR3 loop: CASSEIGRGYTF. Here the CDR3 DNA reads TGTGCCAGCAGTGAAATCGGTCGGGGCTACACCTTC.

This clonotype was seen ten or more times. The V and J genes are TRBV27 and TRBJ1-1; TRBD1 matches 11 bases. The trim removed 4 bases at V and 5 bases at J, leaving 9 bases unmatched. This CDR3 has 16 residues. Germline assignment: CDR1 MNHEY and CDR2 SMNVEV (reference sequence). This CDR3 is CASSYFIGQGATEAFF. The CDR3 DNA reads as TGTGCCAGCAGTTACTTTATTGGACAGGGGGCGACTGAAGCTTTCTTT.

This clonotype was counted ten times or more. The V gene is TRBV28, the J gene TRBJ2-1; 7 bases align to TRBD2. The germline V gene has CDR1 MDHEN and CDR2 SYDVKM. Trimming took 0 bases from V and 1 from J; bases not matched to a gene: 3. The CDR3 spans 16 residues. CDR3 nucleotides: TGTGCCAGCAGTTTATGGGGGGGGGGTTCCTACAATGAGCAGTTCTTC. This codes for CASSLWGGGSYNEQFF. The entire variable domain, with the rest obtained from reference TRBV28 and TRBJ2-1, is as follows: DVKVTQSSRYLVKRTGEKVFLECVQDMDHENMFWYRQDPGLGLRLIYFSYDVKMKEKGDIPEGYSVSREKKERFSLILESASTNQTSMYLCASSLWGGGSYNEQFFGPGTRLTVL.

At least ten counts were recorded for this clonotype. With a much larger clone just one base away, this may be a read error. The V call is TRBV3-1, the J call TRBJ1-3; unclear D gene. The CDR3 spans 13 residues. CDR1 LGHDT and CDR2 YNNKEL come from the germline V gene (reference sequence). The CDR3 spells CASSQGKRNTMYF. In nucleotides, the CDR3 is TGTGCCAGCAGCCAAGGAAAACGAAACACCATGTATTTT.

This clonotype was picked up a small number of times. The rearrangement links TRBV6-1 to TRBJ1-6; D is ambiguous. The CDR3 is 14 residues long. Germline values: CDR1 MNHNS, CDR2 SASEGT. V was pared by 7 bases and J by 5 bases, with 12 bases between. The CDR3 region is CASKELGNNSPLHF. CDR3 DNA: TGTGCCAGCAAAGAACTCGGGAATAATTCACCCCTCCACTTT.

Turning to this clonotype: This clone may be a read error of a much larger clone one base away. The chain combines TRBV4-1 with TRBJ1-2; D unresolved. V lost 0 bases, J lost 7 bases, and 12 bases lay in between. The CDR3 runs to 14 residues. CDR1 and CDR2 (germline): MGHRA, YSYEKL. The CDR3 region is CASSQESTERGYTF. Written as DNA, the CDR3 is TGCGCCAGCAGCCAAGAAAGTACAGAGCGTGGCTACACCTTC.

CDR3: CASSGLGADTQYF. The CDR3 bases are TGTGCCAGCAGCGGTTTGGGGGCAGATACGCAGTATTTT. The rearrangement joins TRBV7-9 to TRBJ2-3, with D possibly called TRBD1 or TRBD2 (5 bases each). V lost 5 bases and J 4 bases, leaving 10 bases between the germline ends. The CDR3 contains 13 residues. CDR1 and CDR2 (germline): SEHNR, FQNEAQ (reference sequence). Using reference TRBV7-9 and TRBJ2-3 for the parts outside the CDR3, the full variable domain is DTGVSQNPRHKITKRGQNVTFRCDPISEHNRLYWYRQTLGQGPEFLTYFQNEAQLEKSRLLSDRFSAERPKGSFSTLEIQRTEQGDSAMYLCASSGLGADTQYFGPGTRLTVL.

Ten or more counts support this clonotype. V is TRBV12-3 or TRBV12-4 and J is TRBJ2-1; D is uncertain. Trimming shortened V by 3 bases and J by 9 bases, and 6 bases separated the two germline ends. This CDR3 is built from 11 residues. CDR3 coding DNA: TGTGCCAGCAGTTTTTCCAGTGAGCAGTTCTTC. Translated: CASSFSSEQFF.

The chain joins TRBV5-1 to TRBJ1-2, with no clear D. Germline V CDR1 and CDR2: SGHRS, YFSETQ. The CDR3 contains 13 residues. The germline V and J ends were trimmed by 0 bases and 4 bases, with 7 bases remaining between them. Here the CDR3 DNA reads TGCGCCAGCAGCTTGGAAACATCCTATGGCTACACCTTC. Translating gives CASSLETSYGYTF.

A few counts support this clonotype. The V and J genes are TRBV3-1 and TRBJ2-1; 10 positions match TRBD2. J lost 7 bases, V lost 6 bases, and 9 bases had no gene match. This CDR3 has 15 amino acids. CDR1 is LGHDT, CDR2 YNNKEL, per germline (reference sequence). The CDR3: CASSPLAGARNEQFF. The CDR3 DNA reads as TGTGCCAGCAGTCCTCTAGCGGGGGCCAGAAATGAGCAGTTCTTC.

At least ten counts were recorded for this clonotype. CDR3 in DNA: TGTGCCAGCAGCCCAGGGTCCAGCTCCTACGAGCAGTACTTC. It encodes CASSPGSSSYEQYF. This rearrangement joins TRBV14 to TRBJ2-7; D possibly corresponds to TRBD1 (5 bases). V dropped 4 bases and J dropped 0 bases, with 10 bases sitting between them. CDR3 size: 14 residues. The germline V gene encodes CDR1 SGHDN and CDR2 FVKESK.

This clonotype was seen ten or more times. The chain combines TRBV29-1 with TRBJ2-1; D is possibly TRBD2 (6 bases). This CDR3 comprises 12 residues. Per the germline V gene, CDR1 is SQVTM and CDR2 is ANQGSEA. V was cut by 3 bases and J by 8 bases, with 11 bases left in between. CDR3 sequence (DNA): TGCAGCGTTGATAGCTCGGGGGATGAGCAGTTCTTC. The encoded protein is CSVDSSGDEQFF.

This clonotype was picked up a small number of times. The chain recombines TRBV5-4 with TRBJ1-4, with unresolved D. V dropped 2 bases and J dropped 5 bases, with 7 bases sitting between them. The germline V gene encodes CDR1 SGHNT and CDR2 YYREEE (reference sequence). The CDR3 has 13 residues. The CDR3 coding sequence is TGTGCCAGCAGCTTTTCAGAAAATGAAAAACTGTTTTTT. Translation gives CASSFSENEKLFF.

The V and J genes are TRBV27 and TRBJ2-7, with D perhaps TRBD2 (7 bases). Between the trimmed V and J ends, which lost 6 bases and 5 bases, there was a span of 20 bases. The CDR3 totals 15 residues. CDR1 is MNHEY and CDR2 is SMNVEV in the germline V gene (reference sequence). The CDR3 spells CASSPGASGNNEQYF. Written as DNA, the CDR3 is TGTGCCAGCAGCCCGGGGGCGAGCGGGAATAACGAGCAGTACTTC.

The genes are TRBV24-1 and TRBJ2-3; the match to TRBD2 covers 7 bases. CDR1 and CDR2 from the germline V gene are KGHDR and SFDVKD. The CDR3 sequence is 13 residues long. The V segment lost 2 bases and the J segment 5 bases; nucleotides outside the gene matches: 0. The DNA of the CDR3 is TGTGCCACCAGTGATTCGGGGGGAGATACGCAGTATTTT. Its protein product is CATSDSGGDTQYF.

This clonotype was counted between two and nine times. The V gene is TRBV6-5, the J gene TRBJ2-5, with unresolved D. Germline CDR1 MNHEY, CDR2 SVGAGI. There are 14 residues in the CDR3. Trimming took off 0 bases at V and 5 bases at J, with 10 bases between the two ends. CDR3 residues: CASSYSTPAETQYF. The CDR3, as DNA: TGTGCCAGCAGTTACTCGACCCCAGCGGAGACCCAGTACTTC.

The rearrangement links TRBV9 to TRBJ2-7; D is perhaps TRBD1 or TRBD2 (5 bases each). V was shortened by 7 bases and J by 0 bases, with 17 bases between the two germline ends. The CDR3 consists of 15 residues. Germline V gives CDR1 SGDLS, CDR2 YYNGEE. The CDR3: CASSPSPGPSYEQYF. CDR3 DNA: TGTGCCAGCTCCCCCTCCCCGGGGCCCTCCTACGAGCAGTACTTC. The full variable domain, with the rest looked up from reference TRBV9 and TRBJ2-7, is DSGVTQTPKHLITATGQRVTLRCSPRSGDLSVYWYQQSLDQGLQFLIQYYNGEERAKGNILERFSAQQFPDLHSELNLSSLELGDSALYFCASSPSPGPSYEQYFGPGTRLTVT.

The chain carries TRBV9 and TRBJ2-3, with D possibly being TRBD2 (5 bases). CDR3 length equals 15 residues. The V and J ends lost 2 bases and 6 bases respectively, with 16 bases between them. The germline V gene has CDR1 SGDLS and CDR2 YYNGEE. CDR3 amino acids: CASSVAGGTFDTQYF. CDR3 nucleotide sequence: TGTGCCAGCAGCGTTGCGGGTGGAACTTTTGATACGCAGTATTTT.